Following are 26 T cell receptor beta chains from one sample sequenced in a study of blood T cell repertoires in COVID-19. TCRdb's table, derived via immunoSEQ multiplex PCR, lists solely in-frame clones and lacks some. Here the sample spans 150,000 to 250,000 clones, roughly 80% being singletons. The sample consisted of PBMCs or T cells enriched from blood (not recorded which). These receptors were taken from a man aged 35 to 55 who had recovered from COVID-19.

The chain is built from TRBV6-4 and TRBJ2-3, with 10 bases fitting TRBD1. CDR3 size: 13 residues. V dropped 6 bases and J dropped 4; count of bases not matched to a gene: 1. Germline CDR1 MRHNA, CDR2 SNTAGT. CDR3 residues: CASSGQGADTQYF. The CDR3 DNA sequence: TGTGCCAGCAGCGGACAGGGGGCAGATACGCAGTATTTT.

The chain recombines TRBV5-4 with TRBJ2-7; a weak D match, TRBD2 (5 bases). Germline V gene lookup returns CDR1 SGHNT and CDR2 YYREEE (reference sequence). Trimming shortened V by 4 bases and J by 5 bases, and 10 bases separated the two germline ends. The CDR3 length is 12 residues. CDR3 sequence (DNA): TGTGCCAGCAGCGGGGAGCCGGACGAGCAGTACTTC. Translated: CASSGEPDEQYF.

The chain uses TRBV7-3 and TRBJ2-3, with D perhaps TRBD2 (5 bases). The germline V gene has CDR1 SGHTA and CDR2 FQGTGA. The CDR3 consists of 13 residues. Trimming removed 4 bases from V and 6 bases from J, with 11 bases in between. In DNA form, the CDR3 reads TGTGCCAGCAGCTCTGGACTGGAGGATACGCAGTATTTT. Residues: CASSSGLEDTQYF. Drawing the rest from reference TRBV7-3 and TRBJ2-3, the complete variable domain is GAGVSQTPSNKVTEKGKYVELRCDPISGHTALYWYRQSLGQGPEFLIYFQGTGAADDSGLPNDRFFAVRPEGSVSTLKIQRTERGDSAVYLCASSSGLEDTQYFGPGTRLTVL.

This clone appeared a single time. The chain has TRBV3-1 (or the pseudogene TRBV3-2) and TRBJ1-1; D is undetermined. The CDR3 loop spans 15 amino acids. V lost 3 bases and J lost 5, with 16 bases in between. In germline, CDR1 is LGHDT, CDR2 YNNKEL (reference sequence). The CDR3, as DNA: TGTGCCAGCAGCCAGAATTGGTGGGGAGCGACTGAAGCTTTCTTT. It encodes CASSQNWWGATEAFF.

This chain uses TRBV7-3 with TRBJ2-1, with TRBD2 identical over 14 bases. The CDR3 is 16 residues long. CDR1 SGHTA and CDR2 FQGTGA come from the germline V gene. The junction had 1 base not matched to a gene; V was cut back by 3 bases and J by 3 bases. The DNA for the CDR3 is TGTGCCAGCAGCTTTGGACTAGCGGGAGGCTACAATGAGCAGTTCTTC. Its translation is CASSFGLAGGYNEQFF.

The chain links TRBV5-8 to TRBJ2-1; 7 positions match TRBD1. With V trimmed by 4 bases and J by 5 bases, 6 bases remained unmatched. The CDR3 length is 14 residues. CDR1 and CDR2 (germline): SGHTS, YDEGEE. CDR3 nucleotides: TGTGCCAGCAGCGTAGGGACAGCCGACAATGAGCAGTTCTTC. The encoded protein is CASSVGTADNEQFF.

The chain couples TRBV5-8 to TRBJ2-3, with a tentative D call TRBD2 (5 bases). V shed 0 bases and J shed 4 bases, with 15 bases lying between them. Germline V gene sequence: CDR1 SGHTS, CDR2 YDEGEE. This CDR3 has 16 residues. CDR3 amino acids: CASSLVVGITPDTQYF. CDR3 coding DNA: TGTGCCAGCAGCTTGGTTGTCGGGATAACACCAGATACGCAGTATTTT.

This clone was observed a few times. The chain joins TRBV5-4 to TRBJ1-4, with 9 nucleotides matching TRBD1. This CDR3 has 16 amino acids. Germline V lookup: CDR1 SGHNT, CDR2 YYREEE (reference sequence). The junction had 11 bases not matched to a gene; V was cut back by 3 bases and J by 8 bases. CDR3 sequence reads: CASSSASGQGREKLFF. The CDR3 nucleotides read TGTGCCAGCAGCTCGGCTTCGGGACAGGGAAGAGAAAAACTGTTTTTT.

The rearrangement uses TRBV7-2 and TRBJ2-3; tentatively, D is TRBD2 (6 bases). V shed 0 bases and J shed 4 bases, with 11 bases lying between them. Looked up from germline, CDR1 is SGHTA and CDR2 is FQGNSA. The CDR3 is 15 amino acids. This CDR3 reads CASSLAGREADTQYF. CDR3 DNA: TGTGCCAGCAGCTTAGCCGGCAGGGAGGCAGATACGCAGTATTTT.

This clone was counted once. This chain links TRBV3-1 (or the pseudogene TRBV3-2) with TRBJ1-4; TRBD1 aligns across 9 bases. CDR3 length: 15 residues. V shed 4 bases, J shed 8 bases, and the junction held 8 bases outside the gene matches. Germline CDR1 reads LGHDT; CDR2 reads YNNKEL (reference sequence). The CDR3 region is CASSRQTGGEEKLFF. CDR3 bases: TGTGCCAGCAGCCGGCAGACAGGGGGAGAAGAAAAACTGTTTTTT.

This CDR3 is CASSSWTRYEQYV. The CDR3 DNA is TGTGCCAGTAGTTCATGGACTCGCTACGAGCAGTACGTC. The chain carries TRBV19 and TRBJ2-7; tentative D call: TRBD2 (5 bases). In germline, CDR1 is LNHDA, CDR2 SQIVND (reference sequence). CDR3 length: 13 residues. V lost 5 bases, J lost 3 bases, and 11 bases lay in between.

The chain recombines TRBV28 with TRBJ2-4; 7 bases fit TRBD1. The trim removed 6 bases at V and 11 bases at J, leaving 10 bases unmatched. The germline V gene encodes CDR1 MDHEN and CDR2 SYDVKM. There are 13 residues in the CDR3. In DNA, the CDR3 is TGTGCCAGCAGCCCAGAGACAGGGATAGTTCAGTACTTC. As protein: CASSPETGIVQYF. The complete variable domain, with remaining parts taken from reference TRBV28 and TRBJ2-4, reads DVKVTQSSRYLVKRTGEKVFLECVQDMDHENMFWYRQDPGLGLRLIYFSYDVKMKEKGDIPEGYSVSREKKERFSLILESASTNQTSMYLCASSPETGIVQYFGAGTRLSVL.

The rearrangement uses TRBV7-8 and TRBJ2-7; 9 bases map to TRBD1. Losses at the gene ends were 4 bases for V and 7 bases for J; bases not matched to a gene: 8. Per germline, CDR1 SGHVS and CDR2 FQNEAQ. This CDR3 is 14 amino acids long. The CDR3 region has the DNA TGTGCCAGCAGCTCTACAGGGGGCGCGGATGAGCAGTACTTC. Amino acids: CASSSTGGADEQYF.

The chain links TRBV18 to TRBJ1-2; 11 nucleotides align to TRBD1. V trimming: 3 bases; J trimming: 2 bases; junction bases outside the gene matches: 11. CDR3 length: 18 amino acids. The germline CDR1 and CDR2 sequences are KGHSH and LQKENI. CDR3 coding DNA: TGTGCCAGCTCACCCCGAGGACAGGGGGCGGCCCTAAACTATGGCTACACCTTC. Its translation is CASSPRGQGAALNYGYTF.

J is TRBJ1-1 and V is TRBV5-1; TRBD1 might be the D (5 bases). The length of the CDR3 is 15 residues. Germline CDR1 reads SGHRS; CDR2 reads YFSETQ. The V gene lost 4 bases and the J gene lost 1 base, with 14 bases spanning the gap. The CDR3 here is CASSVRGTGNTEAFF. The CDR3 DNA reads TGCGCCAGCAGCGTCCGGGGGACTGGGAACACTGAAGCTTTCTTT. The full variable domain, completed using reference TRBV5-1 and TRBJ1-1, is KAGVTQTPRYLIKTRGQQVTLSCSPISGHRSVSWYQQTPGQGLQFLFEYFSETQRNKGNFPGRFSGRQFSNSRSEMNVSTLELGDSALYLCASSVRGTGNTEAFFGQGTRLTVV.

The chain carries TRBV5-1 and TRBJ2-7, with D uncertain. V gave up 2 bases and J gave up 3 bases, with 12 bases separating them. This CDR3 has 14 amino acids. Germline loops: CDR1 SGHRS, CDR2 YFSETQ. The CDR3 DNA reads as TGCGCCAGCAGCTTTAACACACAGCTCTACGAGCAGTACGTC. This sequence encodes CASSFNTQLYEQYV.

V is TRBV6-5 and J is TRBJ1-1; D remains unclear. This CDR3 is built from 15 residues. Germline values: CDR1 MNHEY, CDR2 SVGAGI. Trimming cost V 0 bases and J 3 bases, with 11 bases left between them. CDR3 DNA sequence: TGTGCCAGCAGTTACTCTTCTCGCGGGGACACTGAAGCTTTCTTT. Encoded protein: CASSYSSRGDTEAFF.

This clone is a singleton in its sample. The chain couples TRBV6-5 to TRBJ2-7; TRBD1 matches 8 bases. From germline, CDR1 is MNHEY and CDR2 SVGAGI. Trimming removed 2 bases from V and 6 bases from J; junction bases left unmatched: 3. The CDR3 totals 13 residues. The DNA of the CDR3 is TGTGCCAGCAGTTACGAACAGGGGGGCGAGCAGTACGTC. Protein product: CASSYEQGGEQYV.

CDR3 nucleotide sequence: TGTGCCACCAGCAGAGATAAAATGGGCCCTAATCAGCCCCAGCATTTT. It yields the protein CATSRDKMGPNQPQHF. The chain has TRBV15 and TRBJ1-5, with D unresolved. The V and J ends lost 0 bases and 4 bases respectively, with 13 bases between them. CDR3 length equals 16 residues. CDR1 is LNHNV and CDR2 is YYDKDF in the germline V gene (reference sequence).

V is TRBV9 and J is TRBJ2-3; D gene uncertain. CDR3 length: 15 amino acids. Trimming took 0 bases from V and 2 from J, leaving 10 bases between them. The germline V gene has CDR1 SGDLS and CDR2 YYNGEE. Written as DNA, the CDR3 is TGTGCCAGCAGCGTAGGTAACTACTACACAGATACGCAGTATTTT. Its protein product is CASSVGNYYTDTQYF.

This clone is judged medium-sized. V and J are TRBV2 and TRBJ2-7; maybe TRBD2 (6 bases). Per germline, CDR1 SNHLY and CDR2 FYNNEI. The CDR3 contains 14 residues. V lost 8 bases to trimming and J lost 1 base, with 15 bases between them. CDR3 region: CASWVIAESYEQYF. The DNA of the CDR3 is TGTGCCAGCTGGGTCATAGCGGAGTCCTACGAGCAGTACTTC.

The chain is built from TRBV4-3 and TRBJ1-5; TRBD1 aligns across 7 bases. CDR1 is LGHNA and CDR2 is YSLEER in the germline V gene. This CDR3 has 18 residues. J lost 0 bases, V lost 3 bases, and 11 bases had no gene match. The CDR3, as DNA: TGCGCCAGCAGCCAGGACTTGACAGGGAGCTATAGCAATCAGCCCCAGCATTTT. Its protein is CASSQDLTGSYSNQPQHF.

V usage is TRBV7-9 and J usage is TRBJ1-4; D possibly corresponds to TRBD1 (5 bases). V dropped 1 base and J dropped 5 bases, with 11 bases sitting between them. Germline CDR1 SEHNR, CDR2 FQNEAQ (reference sequence). This CDR3 region has 15 residues. This chain's CDR3 is CASSLGLGRNEKLFF. The CDR3 coding sequence is TGTGCCAGCAGCTTAGGTCTGGGGCGCAATGAAAAACTGTTTTTT.

J is TRBJ2-5 and V is TRBV7-9, with 7 bases matching TRBD1. The junction had 7 bases not matched to a gene; V was cut back by 4 bases and J by 5 bases. The CDR3 length is 14 residues. Germline V CDR1 and CDR2: SEHNR, FQNEAQ (reference sequence). The CDR3 is CASSSQGVGETQYF. In DNA form, the CDR3 reads TGTGCCAGCAGCTCCCAGGGGGTCGGGGAGACCCAGTACTTC.

The V gene is TRBV2, the J gene TRBJ2-3, with unresolved D. CDR3 length equals 13 residues. CDR1 is SNHLY and CDR2 is FYNNEI in the germline V gene. The V gene lost 3 bases and the J gene lost 3 bases, with 7 bases spanning the gap. CDR3 sequence (DNA): TGTGCCAGCAGTGACCTAGATACAGATACGCAGTATTTT. Amino acid sequence: CASSDLDTDTQYF.

In its sample, this clone was seen once. This chain connects TRBV7-9 to TRBJ1-3, with D perhaps matching TRBD1 (6 bases). Deletions cut 6 bases from V and 4 bases from J, with 16 bases between. Germline CDR1 and CDR2: SEHNR and FQNEAQ (reference sequence). The CDR3 covers 15 residues. CDR3: CASRSPGGPGNTIYF. The CDR3 bases are TGTGCCAGCAGGTCTCCGGGGGGCCCAGGAAACACCATATATTTT.